This T cell receptor beta chain derives from a study of shared clonotypes between healthy human individuals. Overall study: For every donor, three CD4 naive, three CD4 memory, two CD8 naive and one CD8 memory plates were used.

Data came from immunoSEQ multiplex PCR; TCRdb stores just in-frame clones and leaves some out. Of roughly 2 million clones in the sample, roughly 95% are singletons; the top ten hold approximately 1.2%. Trimming cost V 2 bases and J 8 bases, with 15 bases left between them. Germline assignment: CDR1 GTSNPN and CDR2 SVGIG (reference sequence). This CDR3 region has 14 residues. CD8 cells classed as naive were CD45RO-negative and positively selected for CCR7, excluding terminally differentiated effector memory CD45RA+ cells. The rearrangement uses TRBV30 and TRBJ1-4; D possibly corresponds to TRBD1 (5 bases). Sequenced sample: naive CD8+ T cells sorted from blood. The clonotype was recovered from a man between 18 and 29 years old in good health. The CDR3 is CAWSPRGLSEKLFF. The CDR3 DNA follows: TGTGCCTGGAGTCCGAGGGGCTTATCCGAAAAACTGTTTTTT.